The 26 T cell receptor beta chains listed next were all sequenced from one sample in a study of blood T cell dynamics during melanoma immunotherapy. Only in-frame clones appear in the TCRdb table, and some are missing; sequencing was by immunoSEQ multiplex PCR. The repertoire holds about 11,000 clones, with around four fifths as singletons. Time point of the sample: pre-treatment baseline. This material consisted of blood, taken from a patient treated with checkpoint blockade. The receptors shown here come from a human donor with melanoma.

This chain links TRBV30 with TRBJ2-2; 9 bases are a match to TRBD1. Germline V gene lookup returns CDR1 GTSNPN and CDR2 SVGIG (reference sequence). V gave up 8 bases and J gave up 1 base; unmatched junction bases: 2. The CDR3 covers 13 residues. The CDR3 loop is CARQGGNTGELFF. For the CDR3, the DNA is TGTGCCAGACAGGGGGGGAACACCGGGGAGCTGTTTTTT.

The chain carries TRBV28 and TRBJ1-2, with D perhaps matching TRBD1 (6 bases). Germline V CDR1 and CDR2: MDHEN, SYDVKM. V was cut by 3 bases and J by 6 bases, with 14 bases left in between. The CDR3 is 14 residues long. As DNA, the CDR3 is TGTGCCAGCAGTTTCCAGACAGGTCGGGATGGCTACACCTTC. Amino acids: CASSFQTGRDGYTF.

The V and J genes are TRBV7-9 and TRBJ2-5; D possibly uses TRBD1 or TRBD2 (5 bases each). V shed 2 bases and J shed 5 bases, with 15 bases lying between them. The CDR3 consists of 15 residues. Germline loops: CDR1 SEHNR, CDR2 FQNEAQ (reference sequence). The CDR3 DNA is TGTGCCAGCAGCTTACGACCACGGGGCGGGGAGACCCAGTACTTC. Translating gives CASSLRPRGGETQYF. The full variable domain, in which reference TRBV7-9 and TRBJ2-5 provide the parts outside the CDR3, is DTGVSQNPRHKITKRGQNVTFRCDPISEHNRLYWYRQTLGQGPEFLTYFQNEAQLEKSRLLSDRFSAERPKGSFSTLEIQRTEQGDSAMYLCASSLRPRGGETQYFGPGTRLLVL.

The gene calls are TRBV7-2 and TRBJ2-3; D tentatively reads TRBD1 or TRBD2 (5 bases each). Germline lookup yields CDR1 SGHTA and CDR2 FQGNSA. V was pared by 2 bases and J by 3 bases, with 12 bases between. The CDR3 length is 15 residues. CDR3 sequence (DNA): TGTGCCAGCAGCTTACCACGAGGGGTGACAGATACGCAGTATTTT. Amino acids: CASSLPRGVTDTQYF.

The rearrangement links TRBV30 to TRBJ1-1; a weak D match, TRBD1 (5 bases). The germline V gene has CDR1 GTSNPN and CDR2 SVGIG (reference sequence). The V end was cut by 1 base, the J end by 1 base, with 7 bases between. This CDR3 contains 13 residues. The CDR3 region is CAWSEGPNTEAFF. CDR3 coding DNA: TGTGCCTGGAGTGAGGGACCGAACACTGAAGCTTTCTTT.

The V gene is TRBV6-6, the J gene TRBJ1-5; perhaps TRBD1 as D (5 bases). Trimming pared 0 bases from V and 4 bases from J, leaving 7 bases between. This CDR3 has 14 residues. Looked up from germline, CDR1 is MNHNY and CDR2 is SVGAGI (reference sequence). The CDR3 reads CASSYSGGNQPQHF. CDR3 DNA: TGTGCCAGCAGTTACTCGGGGGGGAATCAGCCCCAGCATTTT.

J is TRBJ2-7 and V is TRBV5-1; 8 bases are shared with TRBD2. Trimming at V came to 4 bases and at J to 3 bases, leaving 9 bases not matched to a gene. The CDR3 totals 15 residues. CDR1 is SGHRS, CDR2 YFSETQ, per germline. The CDR3 region has the DNA TGCGCCAGCAGCCCGCGAGCGGGGGCCCTCTACGAGCAGTACTTC. Protein product: CASSPRAGALYEQYF.

This chain links TRBV19 with TRBJ2-1; 13 nucleotides match TRBD2. This CDR3 is 16 amino acids long. Germline V gene data show CDR1 as LNHDA and CDR2 as SQIVND (reference sequence). V gave up 5 bases and J gave up 10 bases; unmatched junction bases: 11. The CDR3: CASSSTSGGAFGEQFF. Here the CDR3 DNA reads TGTGCCAGTAGTTCAACTAGCGGGGGGGCCTTTGGGGAGCAGTTCTTC.

The chain combines TRBV9 with TRBJ2-7, with D maybe TRBD2 (5 bases). The CDR3 is made up of 14 amino acids. Germline values: CDR1 SGDLS, CDR2 YYNGEE. The germline V and J ends were trimmed by 4 bases and 4 bases, with 15 bases remaining between them. DNA for the CDR3: TGTGCCAGCAGCTTGGCCGGGGTGGAGTACGAGCAGTACTTC. It codes for CASSLAGVEYEQYF.

The chain uses TRBV9 and TRBJ2-5; weak D call: TRBD2 (5 bases). Germline assignment: CDR1 SGDLS and CDR2 YYNGEE. V lost 0 bases and J 7 bases, leaving 16 bases between the germline ends. This CDR3 has 15 residues. Here the CDR3 reads CASSVDGRPPATQYF. CDR3 DNA: TGTGCCAGCAGCGTAGATGGGAGACCCCCCGCGACCCAGTACTTC.

The gene calls are TRBV29-1 and TRBJ1-1, with TRBD1 matching over 9 bases. The trim removed 1 base at V and 6 bases at J, leaving 9 bases unmatched. Per germline, CDR1 SQVTM and CDR2 ANQGSEA. This CDR3 contains 15 residues. The CDR3 coding sequence is TGCAGCGTTGAAGGAAGGGACAGGGATGGGGCTGAAGCTTTCTTT. This codes for CSVEGRDRDGAEAFF.

This clone was recorded only once. The chain is built from TRBV28 and TRBJ2-6, with D possibly TRBD2 on 6 matching bases. CDR1 and CDR2 (germline): MDHEN, SYDVKM. The V and J ends lost 6 bases and 0 bases respectively, with 9 bases between them. The CDR3 extends over 15 amino acids. The CDR3 spells CASRGGSSGANVLTF. CDR3 nucleotides: TGTGCCAGCAGGGGAGGCAGCTCTGGGGCCAACGTCCTGACTTTC.

The CDR3 sequence is CASSLGMTGNTEAFF. The CDR3 bases are TGTGCCAGCAGCTTAGGTATGACAGGGAACACTGAAGCTTTCTTT. The chain has TRBV11-2 and TRBJ1-1; D possibly corresponds to TRBD1 (6 bases). V lost 1 base, J lost 1 base, and 10 bases lay in between. The CDR3 sequence is 15 residues long. Germline V gives CDR1 SGHAT, CDR2 FQNNGV.

As to this clone: Other DNA sequences from this sample encode an identical CDR3 as well. This sequence joins TRBV4-3 and TRBJ1-2; no definite D call. With 0 bases removed from V and 5 bases from J, the gap between germline ends came to 16 bases. In germline, CDR1 is LGHNA, CDR2 YSLEER. The CDR3 runs 16 residues. CDR3 amino acids: CASSQDLEGRLYGYTF. CDR3 DNA: TGCGCCAGCAGCCAAGATCTAGAAGGACGGCTGTATGGCTACACCTTC.

The chain links TRBV27 to TRBJ2-1; maybe TRBD1 (6 bases). Trimming cost V 5 bases and J 6 bases, with 11 bases left between them. Per germline, CDR1 MNHEY and CDR2 SMNVEV (reference sequence). The CDR3 sequence is 13 residues long. CDR3 region: CASSLTGFNEQFF. The CDR3, as DNA: TGTGCCAGCAGTCTTACAGGGTTCAATGAGCAGTTCTTC.

This clone appeared a few times. The V and J genes are TRBV10-3 and TRBJ1-5; 8 bases are a match to TRBD1. V trimming: 0 bases; J trimming: 2 bases; junction bases outside the gene matches: 0. CDR3 length equals 15 residues. CDR1 and CDR2 from the germline V gene are ENHRY and SYGVKD. DNA of the CDR3: TGTGCCATCAGTGAGTCGGACAGGGGCAATCAGCCCCAGCATTTT. Translated, it gives CAISESDRGNQPQHF.

The chain employs TRBV5-6 and TRBJ1-6; D gene ambiguous. V lost 6 bases to trimming and J lost 10 bases, with 20 bases between them. The CDR3 sequence is 15 residues long. Germline V gene lookup returns CDR1 SGHDT and CDR2 YYEEEE. This CDR3 reads CASKLGEWLGSPLHF. The CDR3 DNA reads as TGTGCCAGCAAGCTAGGAGAATGGCTAGGGTCACCCCTCCACTTT.

This sequence joins TRBV6-1 and TRBJ1-2; D is possibly TRBD1 (5 bases). Trimming removed 0 bases from V and 5 bases from J, with 13 bases in between. In germline, CDR1 is MNHNS, CDR2 SASEGT. CDR3 length: 15 amino acids. The CDR3 region has the DNA TGTGCCAGCAGTGAAGCGGGGGACCGCCTTTATGGCTACACCTTC. Translated: CASSEAGDRLYGYTF.

V and J are TRBV28 and TRBJ2-1, with D maybe TRBD1 (6 bases). The CDR3 is made up of 16 amino acids. CDR1 is MDHEN, CDR2 SYDVKM, per germline. V was clipped by 3 bases and J by 6 bases, with 18 bases between them. The CDR3 nucleotides are TGTGCCAGCAGTTTGCCTACAGGGCCCCCCCTCAATGAGCAGTTCTTC. This codes for CASSLPTGPPLNEQFF. The full variable domain, rest sourced from reference TRBV28 and TRBJ2-1, is DVKVTQSSRYLVKRTGEKVFLECVQDMDHENMFWYRQDPGLGLRLIYFSYDVKMKEKGDIPEGYSVSREKKERFSLILESASTNQTSMYLCASSLPTGPPLNEQFFGPGTRLTVL.

This clone occurred a few times. The V and J genes are TRBV6-5 and TRBJ1-1; 9 positions match TRBD1. Germline V gives CDR1 MNHEY, CDR2 SVGAGI. With 6 bases clipped from V and 4 bases from J, the junction kept 3 bases outside the gene matches. This CDR3 has 13 amino acids. The CDR3 DNA follows: TGTGCCAGCAGAAAACAGGGGGCCACTGAAGCTTTCTTT. This translates into CASRKQGATEAFF.

The chain is built from TRBV5-8 and TRBJ1-2; D gene uncertain. V was pared by 3 bases and J by 8 bases, with 11 bases between. CDR1 SGHTS and CDR2 YDEGEE come from the germline V gene. The CDR3 covers 12 residues. The CDR3 nucleotides are TGTGCCAGCAGCTGGGCTTCGCAGGGCTACACCTTC. Its protein product is CASSWASQGYTF.

This clone has a single count. The J gene is TRBJ2-7, the V gene TRBV27; the match to TRBD2 covers 9 bases. V lost 2 bases to trimming and J lost 6 bases; unmatched junction nucleotides: 5. The CDR3 is 14 residues long. The germline V gene encodes CDR1 MNHEY and CDR2 SMNVEV (reference sequence). CDR3 residues: CASSLGGGAGEQYF. The CDR3 bases are TGTGCCAGCAGTTTAGGCGGGGGGGCGGGCGAGCAGTACTTC.

Concerning this clone: A read error may produce the germline difference seen at one junction end. V usage is TRBV5-8 and J usage is TRBJ2-5, with no clear D. There are 13 residues in the CDR3. The V gene's germline CDR1 is SGHTS and CDR2 YDEGEE. CDR3 protein: CASSPDNQGTQYF. The CDR3 region has the DNA TGTGCCAGCAGCCCTGACAACCAAGGGACCCAGTACTTC.

This clone was counted only a few times. V gene TRBV7-3 combines with J gene TRBJ1-1, with D unclear. Germline V gene sequence: CDR1 SGHTA, CDR2 FQGTGA. This CDR3 comprises 13 residues. Trimming cost V 3 bases and J 1 base, with 6 bases left between them. CDR3 nucleotides: TGTGCCAGCAGCTTGTGGGGGAACACTGAAGCTTTCTTT. This encodes CASSLWGNTEAFF.

The rearrangement uses TRBV30 and TRBJ2-3, with a weak D call TRBD2 (6 bases). The germline V gene has CDR1 GTSNPN and CDR2 SVGIG (reference sequence). V lost 5 bases, J lost 6 bases, and 21 bases lay in between. The CDR3 is 15 residues long. The CDR3 sequence: CAWDSGTRAGDTQYF. CDR3 coding DNA: TGTGCCTGGGACTCCGGGACTCGGGCAGGGGATACGCAGTATTTT.

The chain is built from TRBV5-1 and TRBJ2-1; 8 nucleotides agree with TRBD2. Germline V gene sequence: CDR1 SGHRS, CDR2 YFSETQ. The CDR3 length is 15 residues. Trimming at V came to 6 bases and at J to 2 bases, leaving 7 bases not matched to a gene. CDR3 sequence: CASISGGGPYNEQFF. The CDR3 DNA is TGCGCCAGCATTTCGGGCGGGGGGCCCTACAATGAGCAGTTCTTC.